The clone carrying this T cell receptor beta chain has more than one count but fewer than ten. Libraries were prepared by immunoSEQ multiplex PCR; TCRdb keeps only in-frame clonotypes and omits some of them. Of roughly 57,000 clones in the sample, more than 75% were seen once. The data were taken from a study of OX40 agonist ivuxolimab in advanced cancers. The wider study: Across the patients, intravenous ivuxolimab was delivered every 2 weeks at 0.01 to 10 mg/kg.

Trimming removed 4 bases from V and 8 bases from J, with 12 bases in between. Germline V gene lookup returns CDR1 MNHEY and CDR2 SMNVEV (reference sequence). This CDR3 contains 13 residues. Here the sequenced sample was CD4+ or CD8+ T cells sorted from blood, taken in a trial of the OX40 agonist ivuxolimab. The chain combines TRBV27 with TRBJ2-1; possible D gene TRBD1, 6 bases. The TCR originated in an adult with an advanced solid tumor such as melanoma, head and neck, liver or kidney cancer. The CDR3 reads CASSSTGYYEQFF. The CDR3 DNA reads as TGTGCCAGCAGTTCAACAGGGTACTATGAGCAGTTCTTC.